Listed here are 3 T cell receptor beta chains from one sample, sequenced in a study of breast tumors, draining lymph nodes, adjacent tissues (dated by TCRdb to 2016 to 2017). Libraries were constructed by multiplex PCR. The sequencer listed for this sample is Illumina HiSeq 2000. The public sequencing data were trimmed at Q25 with fastp and processed into clonotypes with MiXCR by TCRdb, which kept only in-frame beta chains. Identical CDR3 proteins give one entry, which carries the most common genes and DNA. The sample records over 250,000 distinct CDR3 sequences, 30% of which are singletons. About 1.2% of the sample belongs to the ten largest clones. The lymph node samples were taken from the axillary draining lymph nodes of breast cancer patients. Specimen: axillary lymph node tissue. Receptors were obtained from a female donor with breast cancer. Some clones in this sample may be carry-over from other donors' samples.

There are many counts of this clonotype. The chain couples TRBV5-1 to TRBJ1-6, with 9 bases aligning to TRBD1. Germline V gene data show CDR1 as SGHRS and CDR2 as YFSETQ. The J segment lost 7 bases and the V segment lost 3 bases, leaving 5 bases of the junction unmatched. The CDR3 consists of 15 residues. The CDR3 here is CASSSRTGDNSPLHF. In DNA, the CDR3 is TGCGCCAGCAGCTCCCGGACAGGGGACAATTCACCCCTCCACTTT.

This clonotype appeared many times. The chain employs TRBV10-2 and TRBJ2-7; 8 bases match TRBD2. Germline V gene lookup returns CDR1 WSHSY and CDR2 SAAADI. Trimming took 6 bases from V and 7 from J; bases not matched to a gene: 14. CDR3 size: 15 residues. The CDR3 DNA follows: TGCGCCAGCAGGACCTCGGGGGGGGCGCTTGGGGAGCAGTACTTC. Amino acid sequence: CASRTSGGALGEQYF.

This chain uses TRBV20-1 with TRBJ1-4; 12 bases align to TRBD1. V trimming: 0 bases; J trimming: 10 bases; junction bases outside the gene matches: 15. Per the germline V gene, CDR1 is DFQATT and CDR2 is SNEGSKA (reference sequence). This CDR3 contains 18 residues. The CDR3 coding sequence is TGCAGTGCTAGAGATCGACGGGACAGGGGGCATGGTGATGGAAAACTGTTTTTT. It specifies CSARDRRDRGHGDGKLFF.